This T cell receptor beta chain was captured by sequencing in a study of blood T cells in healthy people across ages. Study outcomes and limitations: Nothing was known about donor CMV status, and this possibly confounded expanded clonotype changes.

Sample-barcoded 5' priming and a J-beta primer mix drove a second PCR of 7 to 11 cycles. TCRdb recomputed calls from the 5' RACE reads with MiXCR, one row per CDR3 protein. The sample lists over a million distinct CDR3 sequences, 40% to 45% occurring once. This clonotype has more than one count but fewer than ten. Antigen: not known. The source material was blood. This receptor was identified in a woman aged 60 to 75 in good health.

The CDR3 is CASSSTAGQETQYF. The DNA for the CDR3 is TGTGCCAGCAGCTCCACGGCAGGGCAAGAGACCCAGTACTTC. The chain recombines TRBV7-3 with TRBJ2-5; D may be TRBD1 (5 bases). The CDR3 is 14 amino acids. Looked up from germline, CDR1 is SGHTA and CDR2 is FQGTGA. The ends were cut back, 4 bases at V and 2 bases at J, with 11 bases in the middle.